The clone carrying this T cell receptor beta chain came up once. Its antigen is as yet unknown. One end of the junction is discordant with germline, which a read error may explain. This sample was taken from a study of a mutant IDH1 vaccine in newly diagnosed glioma. Study information: Each patient was administered eight vaccinations, scheduled in weeks 1, 3, 5, 7, 11, 15, 19 and 23. Vaccinations were initiated 4-6 weeks following radiotherapy alone, or were given together with temozolomide cycles. There were approximately 62% males and approximately 38% females among treated patients, whose mean age was approximately 41 years.

Assay used: immunoSEQ multiplex PCR; TCRdb lists only in-frame clones, some missing. Of about 20,000 clones listed, 82% are singletons. Time point defined: week 23, last vaccination. All doses held 300 ug of mutant IDH1 20-mer peptide, with topical imiquimod. Every donor had a new WHO grade 3 or 4 astrocytoma that was IDH1-mutant, with loss of nuclear ATRX. Germline V CDR1 and CDR2: SGHRS, YFSETQ. The length of the CDR3 is 16 residues. The gene calls are TRBV5-1 and TRBJ2-5; 11 bases align to TRBD2. This TCR came from a man aged 25 to 45 with glioma. The starting material was PBMCs, obtained from a glioma patient whose treatment included an IDH1 peptide vaccine. CDR3 DNA sequence: TGCGCCGGCAGCTTAGGTACTAGCGGGAGTGGAGAGACCCAGTACTTC. This encodes CAGSLGTSGSGETQYF.